Below, 20 T cell receptor beta chains from the same sample are listed, as sequenced in a study of early T cells in non-severe SARS-CoV-2 infection. In TCRdb, the 5' RACE reads were re-called with MiXCR into one record per CDR3 protein. The table lists about 80,000 distinct CDR3 sequences, more than 13% of them singletons. Source material: whole blood. The origin of the receptors is an adult who was a healthcare worker with PCR-confirmed SARS-CoV-2 infection or an uninfected control (not recorded which).

V and J are TRBV30 and TRBJ1-6; 9 bases map to TRBD1. The CDR3 extends over 15 amino acids. The germline CDR1 and CDR2 sequences are GTSNPN and SVGIG (reference sequence). Trimming cost V 3 bases and J 8 bases; bases outside gene matches: 8. CDR3 protein: CAWSTPTGGDSPLHF. The CDR3 DNA reads as TGTGCCTGGAGCACCCCGACAGGGGGGGATTCACCCCTCCACTTT.

This clonotype came up a few times. The rearrangement joins TRBV3-1 to TRBJ1-1; 10 nucleotides agree with TRBD1. The CDR3 contains 16 residues. Germline V CDR1 and CDR2: LGHDT, YNNKEL (reference sequence). J lost 4 bases, V lost 4 bases, and 9 bases had no gene match. The CDR3 bases are TGTGCCAGCAGCCGGACAGGGGGAAGCAGCGGCACTGAAGCTTTCTTT. Translation gives CASSRTGGSSGTEAFF.

The table lists this clonotype with many counts. The gene calls are TRBV4-2 and TRBJ1-4, with 12 bases lining up with TRBD1. The CDR3 length is 16 residues. Losses at the gene ends were 3 bases for V and 7 bases for J; bases not matched to a gene: 6. CDR1 is LGHNA, CDR2 YNFKEQ, per germline. CDR3 DNA sequence: TGTGCCAGCAGCCAGGGGGACAGGGGGCGCCCTGAAAAACTGTTTTTT. Translated: CASSQGDRGRPEKLFF.

The chain is built from TRBV7-6 and TRBJ1-2, with D possibly being TRBD1 (5 bases). Germline V gene data show CDR1 as SGHVS and CDR2 as FNYEAQ. V lost 3 bases to trimming and J lost 8 bases, with 13 bases between them. The CDR3 contains 13 residues. Here the CDR3 reads CASSFEGTRGYTF. In DNA form, the CDR3 reads TGTGCCAGCAGCTTTGAGGGGACGCGCGGCTACACCTTC.

J is TRBJ2-7 and V is TRBV10-3, with a possible D match to TRBD1 (5 bases). This CDR3 has 15 amino acids. Trimming took 2 bases from V and 2 from J, leaving 13 bases between them. Germline loops: CDR1 ENHRY, CDR2 SYGVKD. Here the CDR3 DNA reads TGTGCCATCAGTGAGGGGGCGGACCCTGCCTACGAGCAGTACTTC. It specifies CAISEGADPAYEQYF.

The chain couples TRBV28 to TRBJ1-1; D is undetermined. Trimming took 7 bases from V and 1 from J, leaving 16 bases between them. This CDR3 spans 15 amino acids. The germline CDR1 and CDR2 sequences are MDHEN and SYDVKM. CDR3 nucleotides: TGTGCCAGCACGGCCCCAATTGATAGGAACACTGAAGCTTTCTTT. Amino acids: CASTAPIDRNTEAFF.

The V gene is TRBV7-3, the J gene TRBJ2-6; possibly TRBD2 for D (5 bases). The germline CDR1 and CDR2 sequences are SGHTA and FQGTGA. CDR3 length: 12 residues. Trimming took 8 bases from V and 8 from J, leaving 10 bases between them. The CDR3 nucleotides read TGTGCCAGCGGAGGCTCGACCAACGTCCTGACTTTC. Protein: CASGGSTNVLTF.

This clonotype was counted only a few times. The chain has TRBV7-2 and TRBJ1-2; D may be TRBD1 (6 bases). Germline loops: CDR1 SGHTA, CDR2 FQGNSA. With 5 bases removed from V and 2 bases from J, the gap between germline ends came to 18 bases. This CDR3 contains 16 residues. CDR3 nucleotides: TGTGCCAGCAGCAAATTACCGGGACATCTGAACTATGGCTACACCTTC. It codes for CASSKLPGHLNYGYTF.

This clonotype occurred many times. The chain couples TRBV14 to TRBJ2-1; 8 positions agree with TRBD1. V lost 3 bases, J lost 1 base, and 8 bases stayed unmatched. This CDR3 spans 17 amino acids. Germline CDR1 SGHDN, CDR2 FVKESK. The CDR3 DNA reads TGTGCCAGCAGCCAGTATTCCGGGACAGGTTCCTACAATGAGCAGTTCTTC. This encodes CASSQYSGTGSYNEQFF.

For this clonotype: A much larger clone is a single base away; this may be a read error. The rearrangement joins TRBV6-4 to TRBJ2-3; possible D gene TRBD1, 6 bases. The CDR3 consists of 14 residues. The V gene's germline CDR1 is MRHNA and CDR2 SNTAGT. The CDR3 coding sequence is TGTCCCAGCAGTGACTCAGGGGAAGCGGATACGCAGTATTTT. Translated, it gives CPSSDSGEADTQYF.

This clonotype was seen only a few times. V gene TRBV7-2 combines with J gene TRBJ2-3, with D perhaps matching TRBD1 (6 bases). V lost 4 bases to trimming and J lost 3 bases, with 11 bases between them. This CDR3 comprises 14 residues. Germline V gives CDR1 SGHTA, CDR2 FQGNSA. The DNA for the CDR3 is TGTGCCAGCAGCTCCCAGGGGAAGACAGATACGCAGTATTTT. Protein: CASSSQGKTDTQYF.

The chain uses TRBV7-9 and TRBJ2-7; weak D call: TRBD1 (5 bases). Germline assignment: CDR1 SEHNR and CDR2 FQNEAQ (reference sequence). The CDR3 covers 15 residues. V lost 2 bases and J lost 0, with 11 bases in between. In DNA, the CDR3 is TGTGCCAGCAGCTTAAGGGGTCCGAGCTCCTACGAGCAGTACTTC. Translated, it gives CASSLRGPSSYEQYF.

This clonotype was observed a few times. The chain employs TRBV7-9 and TRBJ2-1; D perhaps matches TRBD1 (7 bases). CDR3 length equals 15 residues. Germline CDR1 and CDR2: SEHNR and FQNEAQ (reference sequence). The V and J ends lost 0 bases and 7 bases respectively, with 13 bases between them. The CDR3 loop is CASSLALPGGNEQFF. The CDR3 DNA follows: TGTGCCAGCAGCTTAGCGCTTCCAGGGGGGAATGAGCAGTTCTTC.

This clonotype showed up just a few times. J is TRBJ1-5 and V is TRBV9; D is undetermined. Germline CDR1 SGDLS, CDR2 YYNGEE. V lost 1 base and J 6 bases, leaving 8 bases between the germline ends. This CDR3 contains 13 residues. CDR3 amino acids: CASSVYPGQPQHF. DNA of the CDR3: TGTGCCAGCAGCGTATACCCCGGTCAGCCCCAGCATTTT.

CDR3 in DNA: TGTGCCAGCTCACCAAGTATTCCCAGGGGTGCGGATACGCAGTATTTT. It translates to CASSPSIPRGADTQYF. This chain uses TRBV18 with TRBJ2-3; TRBD1 is a possible D gene (6 bases). CDR3 size: 16 residues. Germline CDR1 is KGHSH and CDR2 is LQKENI. Trimming stripped 2 bases from V and 6 bases from J, with 18 bases between.

The chain carries TRBV4-1 and TRBJ2-6; 10 bases are a match to TRBD2. V lost 0 bases, J lost 0 bases, and 8 bases stayed unmatched. This CDR3 is 20 amino acids long. Germline V gene lookup returns CDR1 MGHRA and CDR2 YSYEKL. CDR3 in amino acids: CASSQDGTSGAFSGANVLTF. Written as DNA, the CDR3 is TGCGCCAGCAGCCAAGATGGAACTAGCGGGGCGTTCTCTGGGGCCAACGTCCTGACTTTC.

This chain joins TRBV4-3 and TRBJ1-2; D remains ambiguous. The CDR3 totals 14 residues. The germline V gene encodes CDR1 LGHNA and CDR2 YSLEER. Trimming left V 2 bases short and J 6 bases short, with 13 bases between. CDR3 protein: CASSQPGDLDGYTF. The CDR3 coding sequence is TGCGCCAGCAGCCAACCAGGAGACCTTGATGGCTACACCTTC.

The CDR3 nucleotides read TGTGCCAGCAGTGAAACGGTCGGCCACACCATATATTTT. Translating gives CASSETVGHTIYF. The chain links TRBV2 to TRBJ1-3; D is unresolved. This CDR3 is built from 13 residues. V lost 2 bases to trimming and J lost 8 bases, with 10 bases between them. Germline V gives CDR1 SNHLY, CDR2 FYNNEI.

This clonotype was counted between two and nine times. The gene calls are TRBV29-1 and TRBJ2-3; TRBD2 aligns across 12 bases. CDR3 length: 16 amino acids. Germline values: CDR1 SQVTM, CDR2 ANQGSEA. After removal of 3 bases from V and 4 bases from J, the junction contained 8 bases not matched to a gene. This CDR3 reads CSVDGLAGRRADTQYF. The CDR3 coding sequence is TGCAGCGTTGATGGACTAGCGGGGCGTAGAGCAGATACGCAGTATTTT.

The chain links TRBV7-2 to TRBJ2-1, with TRBD2 matching over 11 bases. V lost 1 base to trimming and J lost 1 base; unmatched junction nucleotides: 9. CDR1 SGHTA and CDR2 FQGNSA come from the germline V gene. This CDR3 has 19 residues. CDR3 loop: CASSLGFGGTSGSYNEQFF. CDR3 in DNA: TGTGCCAGCAGCTTAGGTTTTGGGGGGACTAGCGGTTCCTACAATGAGCAGTTCTTC.